Each of the 13 T cell receptor beta chains below was sequenced from the same sample in a study of T cells in localized non-small cell lung cancer. Method: immunoSEQ multiplex PCR; TCRdb's copy keeps in-frame clones and lacks some. Counted here are about 1,500 clones, around a third occurring once; the ten biggest clones make up 12%. The sequencing used lung tumor tissue, collected before any cancer treatment. The receptor source for this set is an older male donor with stage III squamous cell lung carcinoma.

In its sample, this clone was seen a few times. CDR3 DNA sequence: TGTGCCAGCAGTGACCCAGGACAGCCGAACACTGAAGCTTTCTTT. It encodes CASSDPGQPNTEAFF. The rearrangement links TRBV6-8 to TRBJ1-1; possibly TRBD1 for D (6 bases). Per the germline V gene, CDR1 is MNHGY and CDR2 is SAAAGT. CDR3 length equals 15 residues. V shed 5 bases and J shed 1 base, with 14 bases lying between them.

The rearrangement joins TRBV11-3 to TRBJ2-7; D unclear. The CDR3 spans 14 residues. V lost 4 bases to trimming and J lost 2 bases, with 12 bases between them. CDR1 and CDR2 from the germline V gene are SGHNT and YENEEA. The CDR3: CASSSFRFPYEQYF. The CDR3, as DNA: TGTGCCAGCAGCTCCTTCCGGTTCCCCTACGAGCAGTACTTC.

This chain connects TRBV5-1 to TRBJ1-3, with D hard to call. The CDR3 contains 14 residues. Trimming shortened V by 4 bases and J by 0 bases, and 8 bases separated the two germline ends. Per germline, CDR1 SGHRS and CDR2 YFSETQ. The CDR3 sequence is CASSETLSGNTIYF. CDR3 DNA sequence: TGCGCCAGCAGCGAGACCCTCTCTGGAAACACCATATATTTT. Filled out from reference TRBV5-1 and TRBJ1-3, the complete variable domain reads KAGVTQTPRYLIKTRGQQVTLSCSPISGHRSVSWYQQTPGQGLQFLFEYFSETQRNKGNFPGRFSGRQFSNSRSEMNVSTLELGDSALYLCASSETLSGNTIYFGEGSWLTVV.

The DNA of the CDR3 is TGTGCCAGCAGATCCTTGGGGTCGGGACAGGGTATGGGTGGCTACACCTTC. Amino acids: CASRSLGSGQGMGGYTF. The chain combines TRBV28 with TRBJ1-2, with TRBD1 matching 9 bases. The CDR3 loop spans 17 amino acids. J gave up 7 bases and V 6 bases, and 18 bases lay outside the gene matches. The germline V gene encodes CDR1 MDHEN and CDR2 SYDVKM.

The J gene is TRBJ2-5, the V gene TRBV19; 7 nucleotides agree with TRBD2. V lost 2 bases, J lost 5 bases, and 8 bases stayed unmatched. CDR1 is LNHDA and CDR2 is SQIVND in the germline V gene (reference sequence). This CDR3 has 15 residues. The CDR3 region is CASSISGGTGETQYF. In DNA form, the CDR3 reads TGTGCCAGTAGTATATCCGGGGGGACCGGGGAGACCCAGTACTTC. Together with reference TRBV19 and TRBJ2-5, the CDR3 gives the full variable domain: DGGITQSPKYLFRKEGQNVTLSCEQNLNHDAMYWYRQDPGQGLRLIYYSQIVNDFQKGDIAEGYSVSREKKESFPLTVTSAQKNPTAFYLCASSISGGTGETQYFGPGTRLLVL.

This clone has a handful of counts. This chain uses TRBV18 with TRBJ1-1; 9 positions match TRBD1. This CDR3 is 17 amino acids long. The V and J ends lost 2 bases and 1 base, in that order; junction bases with no gene match: 8. CDR1 is KGHSH and CDR2 is LQKENI in the germline V gene. CDR3 amino acids: CASSPTRTGGANTEAFF. The DNA of the CDR3 is TGTGCCAGCTCACCAACTAGAACAGGGGGCGCGAACACTGAAGCTTTCTTT.

This clone was observed a handful of times. V and J are TRBV29-1 and TRBJ2-5, with 7 nucleotides matching TRBD1. CDR1 is SQVTM, CDR2 ANQGSEA, per germline. The CDR3 runs 13 residues. Trimming at V came to 3 bases and at J to 7 bases, leaving 8 bases not matched to a gene. In DNA, the CDR3 is TGCAGCGTTGAGGGGACAGAGTTTGCGACCCAGTACTTC. Translated, it gives CSVEGTEFATQYF. Combining the CDR3 with reference TRBV29-1 and TRBJ2-5 gives the whole variable domain SAVISQKPSRDICQRGTSLTIQCQVDSQVTMMFWYRQQPGQSLTLIATANQGSEATYESGFVIDKFPISRPNLTFSTLTVSNMSPEDSSIYLCSVEGTEFATQYFGPGTRLLVL.

This clone counts as large. This chain connects TRBV11-3 to TRBJ2-3; TRBD1 might be the D (6 bases). The CDR3 is 18 amino acids. Trimming removed 1 base at V and 1 base at J, with 18 bases between. Germline loops: CDR1 SGHNT, CDR2 YENEEA. The DNA of the CDR3 is TGTGCCAGCAGCTTAGGTAGGTCGGACAGAGGCGGCACAGATACGCAGTATTTT. Translated: CASSLGRSDRGGTDTQYF.

In its sample, this clone ranks as medium-sized (0.01 to 0.1%). The chain has TRBV11-3 and TRBJ2-3, with 7 bases aligning to TRBD1. There are 16 residues in the CDR3. Germline V gene sequence: CDR1 SGHNT, CDR2 YENEEA. Trimming removed 5 bases from V and 4 bases from J; junction bases left unmatched: 12. The CDR3 sequence: CASSQVRRGYADTQYF. CDR3 sequence (DNA): TGTGCCAGCAGCCAAGTCCGCAGGGGGTATGCAGATACGCAGTATTTT.

In its sample, this clone is medium-sized. The chain combines TRBV11-3 with TRBJ1-6; the match to TRBD1 covers 8 bases. This CDR3 is built from 14 residues. Trimming removed 3 bases from V and 7 bases from J; junction bases left unmatched: 2. Germline lookup yields CDR1 SGHNT and CDR2 YENEEA. The CDR3 DNA sequence: TGTGCCAGCAGCTTGAGGGACAGGAATTCACCCCTCCACTTT. Residues: CASSLRDRNSPLHF.

This clone was recorded a few times. This sequence joins TRBV12-5 and TRBJ1-1; D remains ambiguous. Germline V lookup: CDR1 LGHNT, CDR2 FRNRAP. Trimming removed 6 bases from V and 1 base from J, with 9 bases in between. The CDR3 is 13 residues long. In DNA, the CDR3 is TGTGCTAGTGGCACGGACGGGAACACTGAAGCTTTCTTT. This sequence encodes CASGTDGNTEAFF.

By share of the sample, this clone is medium-sized (0.01 to 0.1%). The chain couples TRBV2 to TRBJ1-2, with TRBD1 identical over 8 bases. Trimming cost V 4 bases and J 8 bases; bases outside gene matches: 12. CDR1 is SNHLY, CDR2 FYNNEI, per germline. The CDR3 is 15 amino acids. This chain's CDR3 is CASSAWGQDGYGYTF. The CDR3 DNA follows: TGTGCCAGCAGTGCCTGGGGACAGGACGGTTACGGCTACACCTTC.

The chain links TRBV19 to TRBJ1-2; D not resolved. Germline-derived CDR1 and CDR2 are LNHDA and SQIVND (reference sequence). The CDR3 sequence is 13 residues long. Deletions cut 3 bases from V and 8 bases from J, with 13 bases between. The CDR3 coding sequence is TGTGCCAGTAGTATCCCCCCAAGTCTCGGCTACACCTTC. As protein: CASSIPPSLGYTF.